This passage covers 15 T cell receptor beta chains from one sample sequenced in a study of cytomegalovirus exposure and HLA in healthy donors. The PCR ran on 60 Vbeta and 13 Jbeta primers. The assay was immunoSEQ multiplex PCR, and TCRdb's table has in-frame clones only and misses some. The table has roughly 120,000 clones, 60% to 85% seen once. Sequences were obtained from PBMCs. These receptors were taken from a woman under 30 in good health and CMV-seronegative.

This clone was detected once. The chain is built from TRBV7-8 and TRBJ2-7, with 10 bases identical to TRBD1. Per germline, CDR1 SGHVS and CDR2 FQNEAQ. The J segment lost 0 bases and the V segment lost 3 bases, leaving 2 bases of the junction unmatched. The CDR3 consists of 15 residues. The chain's CDR3 is CASSFGTGVSYEQYF. Here the CDR3 DNA reads TGTGCCAGCAGCTTCGGGACAGGGGTCTCCTACGAGCAGTACTTC.

The chain couples TRBV25-1 to TRBJ2-3; 8 bases match TRBD2. CDR3 length equals 15 residues. V lost 2 bases to trimming and J lost 4 bases; unmatched junction nucleotides: 5. Germline CDR1 MGHDK, CDR2 SYGVNS. The CDR3 DNA is TGTGCCAGCAGTGAACGTCGGGGGGGCGCAGATACGCAGTATTTT. Its protein product is CASSERRGGADTQYF.

The rearrangement uses TRBV5-4 and TRBJ1-1; D call uncertain. The CDR3 has 12 residues. The germline V and J ends were trimmed by 4 bases and 5 bases, with 9 bases remaining between them. Per germline, CDR1 SGHNT and CDR2 YYREEE (reference sequence). The DNA of the CDR3 is TGTGCCAGCAGCCAACTCAGGACTGAAGCTTTCTTT. Protein product: CASSQLRTEAFF.

The rearrangement uses TRBV19 and TRBJ1-2, with 11 bases aligning to TRBD1. The V segment lost 5 bases and the J segment 7 bases; nucleotides outside the gene matches: 3. CDR1 LNHDA and CDR2 SQIVND come from the germline V gene (reference sequence). CDR3 length: 13 residues. The CDR3 is CASSSGQGAGYTF. As DNA, the CDR3 is TGTGCCAGTAGTTCCGGACAGGGGGCTGGCTACACCTTC.

This clone was counted only a few times. The sample contains more than one DNA sequence encoding this CDR3. The chain carries TRBV27 and TRBJ1-1; D unresolved. Deletions cut 8 bases from V and 1 base from J, with 11 bases between. The germline CDR1 and CDR2 sequences are MNHEY and SMNVEV (reference sequence). The CDR3 is 13 residues long. CDR3 in DNA: TGTGCCAGCCGCTGGGGAGGGAACACTGAAGCTTTCTTT. Translation gives CASRWGGNTEAFF.

This chain uses TRBV5-6 with TRBJ2-3; 9 bases line up with TRBD1. With V trimmed by 4 bases and J by 2 bases, 5 bases remained unmatched. Germline CDR1 is SGHDT and CDR2 is YYEEEE. This CDR3 contains 15 residues. The CDR3: CASSTRTGVTDTQYF. CDR3 DNA: TGTGCCAGCAGCACTCGGACAGGGGTCACAGATACGCAGTATTTT.

V is TRBV4-2 and J is TRBJ2-3; the match to TRBD2 covers 9 bases. V lost 4 bases and J lost 10; bases outside the gene matches: 12. The CDR3 length is 15 residues. The germline CDR1 and CDR2 sequences are LGHNA and YNFKEQ. This CDR3 reads CASSPGLAEGEAQYF. Here the CDR3 DNA reads TGTGCCAGCAGCCCGGGACTAGCAGAGGGAGAGGCGCAGTATTTT.

The rearrangement joins TRBV28 to TRBJ2-3; 7 bases align to TRBD2. Germline V lookup: CDR1 MDHEN, CDR2 SYDVKM. CDR3 length: 17 residues. Losses at the gene ends were 6 bases for V and 3 bases for J; bases not matched to a gene: 15. CDR3 sequence: CASRQPPGGGSTDTQYF. The CDR3 region has the DNA TGTGCCAGCAGACAACCCCCCGGCGGGGGTAGTACAGATACGCAGTATTTT.

The CDR3 sequence: CASSLEGSGTEAFF. The CDR3, as DNA: TGCGCCAGCAGCTTAGAGGGCTCGGGCACTGAAGCTTTCTTT. This chain uses TRBV5-1 with TRBJ1-1; D gene ambiguous. The CDR3 contains 14 residues. The V gene's germline CDR1 is SGHRS and CDR2 YFSETQ. Between the trimmed V and J ends, which lost 2 bases and 4 bases, there was a span of 12 bases.

The rearrangement links TRBV30 to TRBJ1-4; 12 bases align to TRBD1. The CDR3 runs to 15 residues. Trimming cost V 7 bases and J 4 bases; bases outside gene matches: 7. Germline V lookup: CDR1 GTSNPN, CDR2 SVGIG (reference sequence). CDR3 in amino acids: CASRDRGLNNEKLFF. As DNA, the CDR3 is TGTGCCTCCCGGGACAGGGGGCTCAATAATGAAAAACTGTTTTTT.

This clone has a single count. The rearrangement joins TRBV5-8 to TRBJ2-5, with D possibly TRBD2 on 5 matching bases. The CDR3 is 13 residues long. Germline-derived CDR1 and CDR2 are SGHTS and YDEGEE. Deletions cut 1 base from V and 6 bases from J, with 10 bases between. CDR3 sequence reads: CASSLRGGKTQYF. The CDR3 DNA follows: TGTGCCAGCAGCTTGCGGGGTGGTAAGACCCAGTACTTC.

CDR3 nucleotides: TGTGCCAGCAGCCAAACGACAGGGATAAACACCATATATTTT. Protein product: CASSQTTGINTIYF. The chain recombines TRBV6-5 with TRBJ1-3; 7 positions match TRBD1. V shed 6 bases and J 6 bases; nucleotides not matched to a gene: 8. The CDR3 loop spans 14 amino acids. Germline V gene sequence: CDR1 MNHEY, CDR2 SVGAGI.

The gene calls are TRBV6-5 and TRBJ2-2, with TRBD2 as a possible D gene (5 bases). Germline V gene data show CDR1 as MNHEY and CDR2 as SVGAGI. Deletions cut 1 base from V and 5 bases from J, with 8 bases between. The CDR3 covers 14 residues. In DNA form, the CDR3 reads TGTGCCAGCAGTTACTTGGGGAGTACCGGGGAGCTGTTTTTT. It encodes CASSYLGSTGELFF.

This clone was counted only a few times. The chain carries TRBV11-3 and TRBJ1-2, with 7 bases lining up with TRBD1. The CDR3 has 12 residues. The V gene end was trimmed by 7 bases and the J gene end by 7 bases; junction bases not matched to a gene: 6. Germline V gene sequence: CDR1 SGHNT, CDR2 YENEEA. The CDR3 DNA follows: TGTGCCAGCAACCTGACAGGGCCTGGCTACACCTTC. Amino acids: CASNLTGPGYTF.

The rearrangement joins TRBV6-1 to TRBJ1-2; D call uncertain. Germline CDR1 and CDR2: MNHNS and SASEGT. The CDR3 is 13 residues long. Trimming took off 6 bases at V and 0 bases at J, with 8 bases between the two ends. DNA of the CDR3: TGTGCCAGCAGAATCGCAGCTAACTATGGCTACACCTTC. The encoded protein is CASRIAANYGYTF.